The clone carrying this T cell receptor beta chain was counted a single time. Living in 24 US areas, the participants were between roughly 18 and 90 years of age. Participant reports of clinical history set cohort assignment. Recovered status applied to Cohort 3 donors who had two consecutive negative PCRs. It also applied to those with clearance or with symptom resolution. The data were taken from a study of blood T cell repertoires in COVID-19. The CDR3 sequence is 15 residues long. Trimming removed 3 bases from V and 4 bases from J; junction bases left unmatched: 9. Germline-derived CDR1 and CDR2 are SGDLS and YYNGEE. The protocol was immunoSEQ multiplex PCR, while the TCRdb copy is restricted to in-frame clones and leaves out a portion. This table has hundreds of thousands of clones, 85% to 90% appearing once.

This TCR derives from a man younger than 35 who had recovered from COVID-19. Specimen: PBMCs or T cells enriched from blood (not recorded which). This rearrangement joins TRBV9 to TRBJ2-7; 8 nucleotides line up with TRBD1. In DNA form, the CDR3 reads TGTGCCAGCAGCGCGAAACAGGGGGACGGGTACGAGCAGTACTTC. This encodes CASSAKQGDGYEQYF.